This TCR beta chain was captured by sequencing in a study of cytomegalovirus exposure and HLA in healthy donors. A remark on this clone: What it recognizes is unknown.

PCR amplification relied on 60 Vbeta primers (plus 13 Jbeta primers). Some clones are missing from TCRdb's copy, which holds only in-frame ones; the method was immunoSEQ multiplex PCR. This repertoire shows around 150,000 clones, approximately 71% found once; its top ten account for 4% to 5.5%. Study conclusions and caveats: In a later analysis, several top co-occurrence clusters appeared linked to parvovirus B19, influenza, CMV and Epstein-Barr virus. With later analysis, a missense DCLRE1C variant became linked to TCR beta V- and J-gene trimming. More than 15,000 TCR beta sequences were associated with HLA alleles at 0.05 false discovery rate in a later analysis.

The sequence came from a woman younger than 35 in good health and CMV-seropositive. Sequencing was done on a sample of PBMCs.

The CDR3: CAISDGGSKNIQYF. DNA of the CDR3: TGTGCCATCAGTGACGGGGGATCCAAAAACATTCAGTACTTC. The V gene is TRBV10-3, the J gene TRBJ2-4, with a tentative D call TRBD2 (6 bases). Looked up from germline, CDR1 is ENHRY and CDR2 is SYGVKD. This CDR3 comprises 14 residues. The V end was cut by 3 bases, the J end by 2 bases, with 8 bases between.